This T cell receptor beta chain was recorded in a study of CD8+CD57+ T cells in acquired aplastic anemia. The authors sequenced patients whose flow cytometry had shown CD8+CD57+ cell expansion. This clonotype was counted only a few times. Genomic DNA acted as the template from which TCR beta VDJ combination and CDR3 sequence profiling were carried out. TCRdb ran MiXCR on the reads and lists one entry per CDR3 protein. The repertoire consists of around 290,000 distinct CDR3 sequences, with roughly 53% occurring once and the leading ten covering approximately 1.2%. The sample was sorted CD4+, CD8+, or CD8+CD57+ T cells (not recorded which) from PBMCs. This receptor was obtained from a human donor with aplastic anemia.

CDR3 residues: CASSEDQGEGTF. The CDR3 coding sequence is TGTGCCAGCAGTGAAGACCAGGGGGAAGGCACCTTC. The chain uses TRBV2 and TRBJ1-2; 7 bases are shared with TRBD1. Germline V gene lookup returns CDR1 SNHLY and CDR2 FYNNEI. The CDR3 sequence is 12 residues long. The ends lost 1 base at V and 13 bases at J; junction bases unmatched: 6.